Sequencing of this TCR beta chain was carried out in a study of shared clonotypes between healthy human individuals. This CDR3 spans 16 amino acids. Losses at the gene ends were 3 bases for V and 2 bases for J; bases not matched to a gene: 9. The germline V gene encodes CDR1 SGHRS and CDR2 YFSETQ. Measured with immunoSEQ multiplex PCR; TCRdb has only the in-frame clones, and not every one. The sample has about 2.4 million clones; approximately 93% are singletons. The source material was naive CD4+ T cells from PBMCs. As for subset: CD45RA+ positively selected. This chain uses TRBV5-1 with TRBJ2-7; 9 nucleotides agree with TRBD1. This clonotype was obtained from a man between 18 and 29 years old in good health. Some clones in this sample may be carry-over from other donors' samples. CDR3 loop: CASSSNRGRPAYEQYF. The CDR3 DNA reads as TGCGCCAGCAGCTCAAACAGGGGGCGACCGGCCTACGAGCAGTACTTC.